Below are 9 T cell receptor beta chains sequenced from a single sample in a study of Ad26.COV2.S vaccination and SARS-CoV-2 variants. The treatment here: about 20 received Ad26.COV2.S at low or high dose, single or two shots; about 5 received placebo; per-sample allocation not given. Day 63 following the first vaccine or placebo injection was when the samples were taken. Sequenced by immunoSEQ multiplex PCR; TCRdb stores in-frame clones only, minus some. This sample has around 310,000 clones, with 85% to 90% found just once. The sequenced sample was peripheral blood, obtained in a trial of Ad26.COV2.S vaccine versus placebo. These receptors came from a person aged 18 to 59 who received the Ad26.COV2.S COVID-19 vaccine or a placebo.

This sequence joins TRBV30 and TRBJ1-3; D gene uncertain. The CDR3 is 13 amino acids. Trimming took 4 bases from V and 4 from J, leaving 11 bases between them. Germline assignment: CDR1 GTSNPN and CDR2 SVGIG (reference sequence). CDR3 sequence reads: CAWKRAGGNTIYF. Written as DNA, the CDR3 is TGTGCCTGGAAACGGGCCGGGGGAAACACCATATATTTT.

This clone was found a few times. This sequence joins TRBV4-3 and TRBJ2-4, with D unclear. This CDR3 region has 13 residues. V was pared by 7 bases and J by 1 base, with 8 bases between. Germline V gives CDR1 LGHNA, CDR2 YSLEER. In DNA, the CDR3 is TGCGCCAGCAAAAGGGTGGCCAAAAACATTCAGTACTTC. Protein: CASKRVAKNIQYF.

The chain links TRBV3-1 (or the pseudogene TRBV3-2) to TRBJ1-2; D is unclear. V lost 3 bases, J lost 8 bases, and 7 bases lay in between. Germline V gene lookup returns CDR1 LGHDT and CDR2 YNNKEL (reference sequence). The CDR3 runs to 11 residues. The CDR3 here is CASSQSGGYTF. The CDR3 nucleotides read TGTGCCAGCAGCCAGTCCGGGGGCTACACCTTC.

The chain is built from TRBV5-1 and TRBJ2-1; 12 positions match TRBD2. The CDR3 runs to 16 residues. The trim removed 1 base at V and 10 bases at J, leaving 9 bases unmatched. Germline CDR1 and CDR2: SGHRS and YFSETQ. CDR3 nucleotide sequence: TGCGCCAGCAGCTTGCAAGCTAGCGGGGGGGCCGAGGAGCAGTTCTTC. This encodes CASSLQASGGAEEQFF.

This clone was detected a few times. J is TRBJ2-7 and V is TRBV7-9; D gene unclear. Trimming pared 2 bases from V and 6 bases from J, leaving 8 bases between. The CDR3 has 12 residues. Germline V gene sequence: CDR1 SEHNR, CDR2 FQNEAQ (reference sequence). The DNA of the CDR3 is TGTGCCAGCAGCTTACTCATCCTCGAGCAGTACTTC. Translating it yields CASSLLILEQYF.

The chain carries TRBV11-3 and TRBJ1-1, with TRBD1 matching 7 bases. Per the germline V gene, CDR1 is SGHNT and CDR2 is YENEEA. CDR3 length: 14 amino acids. After removal of 4 bases from V and 4 bases from J, the junction contained 6 bases not matched to a gene. CDR3 in DNA: TGTGCCAGCAGCTCCCGGGACAGAGGCACTGAAGCTTTCTTT. It codes for CASSSRDRGTEAFF.

J is TRBJ2-1 and V is TRBV28, with D perhaps given as TRBD1 or TRBD2 (5 bases each). Per germline, CDR1 MDHEN and CDR2 SYDVKM. The V gene lost 4 bases and the J gene lost 2 bases, with 15 bases spanning the gap. The CDR3 has 16 amino acids. The CDR3, as DNA: TGTGCCAGCAGTTCCCAGGGAGTCCTAACCTACAATGAGCAGTTCTTC. Translation: CASSSQGVLTYNEQFF.

The chain joins TRBV27 to TRBJ2-6; weak D call: TRBD2 (6 bases). Germline-derived CDR1 and CDR2 are MNHEY and SMNVEV (reference sequence). This CDR3 comprises 15 residues. The V and J ends lost 7 bases and 0 bases respectively, with 10 bases between them. The CDR3 here is CASTLGGSGANVLTF. CDR3 nucleotide sequence: TGTGCCAGCACCCTCGGGGGCTCTGGGGCCAACGTCCTGACTTTC.

CDR3 in DNA: TGTGCCAGTAGTATAACAGGGCCATACACCGGGGAGCTGTTTTTT. This sequence encodes CASSITGPYTGELFF. The V call is TRBV19, the J call TRBJ2-2, with D possibly matching TRBD1 (6 bases). The V end lost 2 bases, the J end lost 3 bases, and 10 bases lay between the germline ends. Germline CDR1 is LNHDA and CDR2 is SQIVND (reference sequence). The CDR3 has 15 amino acids.